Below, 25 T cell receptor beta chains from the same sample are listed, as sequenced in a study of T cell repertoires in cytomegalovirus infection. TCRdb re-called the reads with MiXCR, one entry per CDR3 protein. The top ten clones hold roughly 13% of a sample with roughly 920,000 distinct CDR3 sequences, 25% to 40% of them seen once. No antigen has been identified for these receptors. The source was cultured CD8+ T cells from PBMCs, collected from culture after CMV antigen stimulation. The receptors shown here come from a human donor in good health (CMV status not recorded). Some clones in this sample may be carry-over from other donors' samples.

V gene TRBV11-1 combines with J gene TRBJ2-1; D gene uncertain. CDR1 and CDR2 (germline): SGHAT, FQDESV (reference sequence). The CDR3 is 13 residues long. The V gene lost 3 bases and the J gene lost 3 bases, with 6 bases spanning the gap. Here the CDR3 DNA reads TGTGCCAGCAGCTTTTCCCACTACAATGAGCAGTTCTTC. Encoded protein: CASSFSHYNEQFF.

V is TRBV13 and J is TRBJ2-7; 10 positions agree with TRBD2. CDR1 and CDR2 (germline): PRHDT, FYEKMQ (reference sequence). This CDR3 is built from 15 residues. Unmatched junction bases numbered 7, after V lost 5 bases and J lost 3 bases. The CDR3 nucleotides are TGTGCCAGCAGCCCGAGCGGGGGGGGCTACTACGAGCAGTACTTC. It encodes CASSPSGGGYYEQYF.

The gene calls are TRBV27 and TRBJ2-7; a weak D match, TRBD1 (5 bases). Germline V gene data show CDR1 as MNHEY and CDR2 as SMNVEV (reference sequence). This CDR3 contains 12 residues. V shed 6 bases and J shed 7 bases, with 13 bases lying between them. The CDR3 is CASSNGAMEQYV. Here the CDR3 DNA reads TGTGCCAGCAGCAATGGGGCCATGGAGCAGTACGTC.

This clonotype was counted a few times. The CDR3 region is CASSPWTPRTAEAFF. In DNA form, the CDR3 reads TGTGCCAGCAGCCCCTGGACACCAAGAACAGCTGAAGCTTTCTTT. The rearrangement uses TRBV7-6 and TRBJ1-1; possible D gene TRBD1, 5 bases. This CDR3 contains 15 residues. V lost 5 bases and J 6 bases, leaving 19 bases between the germline ends. Germline CDR1 SGHVS, CDR2 FNYEAQ.

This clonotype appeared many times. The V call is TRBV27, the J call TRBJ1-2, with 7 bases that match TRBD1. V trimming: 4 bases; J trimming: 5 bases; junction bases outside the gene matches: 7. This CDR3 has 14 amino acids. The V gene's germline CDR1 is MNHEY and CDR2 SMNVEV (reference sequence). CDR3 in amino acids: CASSYRGNLYGYTF. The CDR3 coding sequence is TGTGCCAGCAGTTACAGGGGAAACTTGTATGGCTACACCTTC.

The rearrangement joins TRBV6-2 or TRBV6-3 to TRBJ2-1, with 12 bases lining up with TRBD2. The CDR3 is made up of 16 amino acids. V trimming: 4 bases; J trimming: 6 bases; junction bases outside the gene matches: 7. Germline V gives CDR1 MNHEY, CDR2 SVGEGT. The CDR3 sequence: CASSSKLAGGLNEQFF. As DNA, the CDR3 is TGTGCCAGCAGTTCCAAGCTAGCGGGGGGGCTCAATGAGCAGTTCTTC.

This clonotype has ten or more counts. CDR3 region: CASSEASSGGEQFF. CDR3 DNA sequence: TGTGCCAGCAGTGAAGCTTCTAGCGGGGGGGAGCAGTTCTTC. This chain links TRBV6-1 with TRBJ2-1; 11 positions match TRBD2. The CDR3 totals 14 residues. In germline, CDR1 is MNHNS, CDR2 SASEGT. Germline trimming cut 0 bases from V and 10 bases from J; bases unmatched to any gene: 2.

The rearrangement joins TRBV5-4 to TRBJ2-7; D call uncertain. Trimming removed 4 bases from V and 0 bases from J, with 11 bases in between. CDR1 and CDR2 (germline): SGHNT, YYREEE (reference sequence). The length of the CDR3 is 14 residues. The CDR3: CASSGPVSSYEQYF. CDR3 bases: TGTGCCAGCAGCGGGCCTGTGAGCTCCTACGAGCAGTACTTC.

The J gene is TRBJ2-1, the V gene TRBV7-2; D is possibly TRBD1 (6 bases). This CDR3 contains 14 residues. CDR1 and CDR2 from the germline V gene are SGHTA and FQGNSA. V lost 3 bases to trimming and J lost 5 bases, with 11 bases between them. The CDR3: CASSFIRDNNEQFF. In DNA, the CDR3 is TGTGCCAGCAGCTTTATCCGGGACAACAATGAGCAGTTCTTC.

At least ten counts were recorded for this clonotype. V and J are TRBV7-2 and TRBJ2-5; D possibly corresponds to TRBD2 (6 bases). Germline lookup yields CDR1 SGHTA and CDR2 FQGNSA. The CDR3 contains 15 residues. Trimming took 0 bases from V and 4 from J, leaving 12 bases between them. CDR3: CASSLAGEVSETQYF. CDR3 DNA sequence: TGTGCCAGCAGCTTAGCGGGGGAGGTATCAGAGACCCAGTACTTC.

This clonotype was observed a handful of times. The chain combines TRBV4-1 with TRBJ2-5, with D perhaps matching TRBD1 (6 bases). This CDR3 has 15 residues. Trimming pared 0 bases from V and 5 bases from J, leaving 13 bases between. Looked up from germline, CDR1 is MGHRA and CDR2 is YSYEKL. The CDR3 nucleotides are TGCGCCAGCAGCCAAGATCGGGGACATATCGAGACCCAGTACTTC. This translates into CASSQDRGHIETQYF.

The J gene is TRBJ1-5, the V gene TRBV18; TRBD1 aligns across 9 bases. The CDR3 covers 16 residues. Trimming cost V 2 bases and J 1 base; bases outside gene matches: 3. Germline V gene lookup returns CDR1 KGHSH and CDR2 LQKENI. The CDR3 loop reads CASSPETGGSNQPQHF. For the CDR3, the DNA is TGTGCCAGCTCACCAGAGACAGGGGGGAGCAATCAGCCCCAGCATTTT.

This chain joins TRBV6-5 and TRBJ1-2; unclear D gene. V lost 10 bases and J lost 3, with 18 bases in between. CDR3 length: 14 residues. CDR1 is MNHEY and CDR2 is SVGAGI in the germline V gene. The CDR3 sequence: CATLGGFRYYGYTF. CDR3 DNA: TGTGCCACCCTTGGAGGTTTCCGCTACTATGGCTACACCTTC.

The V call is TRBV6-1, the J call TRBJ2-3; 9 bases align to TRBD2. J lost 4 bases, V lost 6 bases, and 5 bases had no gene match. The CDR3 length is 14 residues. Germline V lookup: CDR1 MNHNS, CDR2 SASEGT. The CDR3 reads CASRRTSEPDTQYF. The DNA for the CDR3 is TGTGCCAGCAGAAGGACTAGCGAACCAGATACGCAGTATTTT.

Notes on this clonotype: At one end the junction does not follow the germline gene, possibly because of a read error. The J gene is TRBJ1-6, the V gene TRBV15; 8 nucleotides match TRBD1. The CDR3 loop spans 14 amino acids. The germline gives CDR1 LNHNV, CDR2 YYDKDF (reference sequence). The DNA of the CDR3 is TGTACCACCAGCAGCGACAGGGGCGGTTCACCCCTCCACTTT. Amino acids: CTTSSDRGGSPLHF.

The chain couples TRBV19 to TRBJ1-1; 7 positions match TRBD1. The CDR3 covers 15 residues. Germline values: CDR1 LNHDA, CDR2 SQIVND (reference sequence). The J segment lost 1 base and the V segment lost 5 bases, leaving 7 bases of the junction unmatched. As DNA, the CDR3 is TGTGCCAGTAGTCTTCCGGGACAGCGGAACACTGAAGCTTTCTTT. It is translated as CASSLPGQRNTEAFF.

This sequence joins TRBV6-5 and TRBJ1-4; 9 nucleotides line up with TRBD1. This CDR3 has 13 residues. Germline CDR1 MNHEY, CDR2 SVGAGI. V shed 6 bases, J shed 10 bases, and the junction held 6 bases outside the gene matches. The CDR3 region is CASRRDREAKLFF. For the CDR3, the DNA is TGTGCCAGCAGGAGGGACAGGGAGGCAAAACTGTTTTTT.

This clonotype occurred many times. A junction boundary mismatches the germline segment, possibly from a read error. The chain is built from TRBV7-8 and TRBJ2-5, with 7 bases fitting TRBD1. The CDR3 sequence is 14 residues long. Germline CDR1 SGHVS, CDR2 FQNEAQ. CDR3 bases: TGTGCCAGCAGTTTAGCCAGGGGGATAGAGACCCAGTACTTC. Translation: CASSLARGIETQYF.

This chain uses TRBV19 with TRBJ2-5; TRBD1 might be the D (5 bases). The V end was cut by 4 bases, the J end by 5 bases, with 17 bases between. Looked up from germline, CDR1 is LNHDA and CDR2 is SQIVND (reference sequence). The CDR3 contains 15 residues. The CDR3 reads CASSTGSLDTETQYF. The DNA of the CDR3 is TGTGCCAGTAGTACGGGTAGCCTGGACACGGAGACCCAGTACTTC.

CDR3 coding DNA: TGTGCCAGCAGCTTCCCGACATACACTGAAGCTTTCTTT. It translates to CASSFPTYTEAFF. The chain combines TRBV5-6 with TRBJ1-1; no reliable D call. Trimming took 2 bases from V and 3 from J, leaving 8 bases between them. The CDR3 has 13 residues. Germline V gene lookup returns CDR1 SGHDT and CDR2 YYEEEE.

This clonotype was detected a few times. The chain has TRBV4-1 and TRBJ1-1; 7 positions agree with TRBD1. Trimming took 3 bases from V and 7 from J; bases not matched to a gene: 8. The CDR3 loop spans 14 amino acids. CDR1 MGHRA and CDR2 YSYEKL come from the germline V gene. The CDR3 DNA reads TGCGCCAGCAGCCACCTAGCAGGGGGGGATGAAGCTTTCTTT. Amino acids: CASSHLAGGDEAFF.

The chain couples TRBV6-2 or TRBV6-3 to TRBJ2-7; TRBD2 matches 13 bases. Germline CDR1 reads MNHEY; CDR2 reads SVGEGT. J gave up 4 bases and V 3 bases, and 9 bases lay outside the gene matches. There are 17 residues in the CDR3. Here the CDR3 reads CASSYGSGLAGAYEQYV. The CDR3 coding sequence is TGTGCCAGCAGTTATGGATCCGGACTAGCGGGGGCGTACGAGCAGTACGTC.

The CDR3 protein is CSARDPDYNEQFF. CDR3 bases: TGCAGTGCTAGAGATCCCGATTACAATGAGCAGTTCTTC. The chain couples TRBV20-1 to TRBJ2-1; no firm D call. Germline V gene data show CDR1 as DFQATT and CDR2 as SNEGSKA (reference sequence). V lost 0 bases and J lost 4, with 7 bases in between. The CDR3 extends over 13 amino acids.

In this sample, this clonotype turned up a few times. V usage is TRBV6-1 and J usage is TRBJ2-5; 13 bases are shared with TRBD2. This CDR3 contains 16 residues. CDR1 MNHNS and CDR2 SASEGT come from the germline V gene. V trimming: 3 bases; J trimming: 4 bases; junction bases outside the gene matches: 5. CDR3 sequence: CASSDYTSGGGETQYF. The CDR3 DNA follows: TGTGCCAGCAGTGATTATACTAGCGGGGGGGGAGAGACCCAGTACTTC.

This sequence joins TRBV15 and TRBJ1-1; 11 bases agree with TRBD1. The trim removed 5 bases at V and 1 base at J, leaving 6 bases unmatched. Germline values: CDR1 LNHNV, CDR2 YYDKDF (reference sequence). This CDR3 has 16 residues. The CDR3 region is CATSPRTGGWNTEAFF. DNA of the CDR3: TGTGCCACCAGCCCGAGGACAGGGGGCTGGAACACTGAAGCTTTCTTT.